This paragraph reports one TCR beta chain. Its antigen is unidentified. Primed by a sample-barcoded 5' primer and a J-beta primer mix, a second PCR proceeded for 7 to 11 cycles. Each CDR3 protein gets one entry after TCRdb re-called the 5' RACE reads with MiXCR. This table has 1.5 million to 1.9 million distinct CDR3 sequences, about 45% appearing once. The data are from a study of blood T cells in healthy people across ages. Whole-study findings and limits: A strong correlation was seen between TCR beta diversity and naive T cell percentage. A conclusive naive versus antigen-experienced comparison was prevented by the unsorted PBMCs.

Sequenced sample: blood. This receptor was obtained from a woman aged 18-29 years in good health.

The CDR3 nucleotides read TGTGCCAGCAGCTTGACTCCTTACACAGATACGCAGTATTTT. This sequence encodes CASSLTPYTDTQYF. The rearrangement links TRBV7-3 to TRBJ2-3, with D uncertain. Trimming took 3 bases from V and 2 from J, leaving 9 bases between them. This CDR3 is built from 14 residues. Germline CDR1 is SGHTA and CDR2 is FQGTGA.